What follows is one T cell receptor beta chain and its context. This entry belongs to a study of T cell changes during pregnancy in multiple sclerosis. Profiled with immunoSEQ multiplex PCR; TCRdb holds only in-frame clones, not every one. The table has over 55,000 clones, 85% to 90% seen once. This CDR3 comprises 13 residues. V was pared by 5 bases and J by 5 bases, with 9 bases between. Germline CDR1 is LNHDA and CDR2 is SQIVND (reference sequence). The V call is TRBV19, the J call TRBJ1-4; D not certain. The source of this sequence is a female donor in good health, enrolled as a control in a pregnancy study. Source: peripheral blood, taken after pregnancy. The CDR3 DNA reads TGTGCCAGTAGTGTGAGCCCCAATGAAAAACTGTTTTTT. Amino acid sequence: CASSVSPNEKLFF.